This is a list of T cell receptor beta chains from one sample in a study of prognosis after radiotherapy for stage I lung cancer. TCRdb re-analysed the multiplex PCR reads in MiXCR, keeping a single row per CDR3 protein. There are about 47,000 distinct CDR3 sequences in the sample; less than 45% occur only once, and under 9.5% lies in the top ten. The source material was PBMCs, sampled before or after stereotactic body radiation therapy (not recorded which). The receptors stem from a donor over 45 with non-small cell lung cancer. CDR3s include the opening cysteine and the closing phenylalanine or tryptophan. D genes are given only for firm matches. A row's size may be missing; if present it is once, few, many or a size class.

CDR3aa: CATSRGTQPQPQHF; CDR3nt: TGTGCCACCAGCAGAGGGACACAGCCGCAGCCCCAGCATTTT; v_gene: TRBV15; d_gene: -; j_gene: TRBJ1-5; len: 14; abundance: many
CDR3aa: CASSFQGGGETQYF; CDR3nt: TGTGCCAGCAGCTTTCAAGGGGGGGGAGAGACCCAGTACTTC; v_gene: TRBV7-2; d_gene: -; j_gene: TRBJ2-5; len: 14; abundance: many
CDR3aa: CSARGGETYNEQSF; CDR3nt: TGCAGTGCCAGGGGGGGGGAGACCTACAATGAGCAGTCCTTC; v_gene: TRBV20-1; d_gene: -; j_gene: TRBJ2-1; len: 14; abundance: many
CDR3aa: CAWSVGQGERAQYF; CDR3nt: TGTGCCTGGAGTGTAGGACAGGGGGAAAGGGCCCAGTACTTC; v_gene: TRBV30; d_gene: TRBD1; j_gene: TRBJ2-5; len: 14; abundance: many
CDR3aa: CASSLESGNTIYF; CDR3nt: TGTGCCAGTAGCTTAGAATCTGGAAACACCATATATTTT; v_gene: TRBV19; d_gene: -; j_gene: TRBJ1-3; len: 13; abundance: -
CDR3aa: CAWETVFVYEQYF; CDR3nt: TGTGCCTGGGAAACAGTGTTTGTATACGAGCAGTACTTC; v_gene: TRBV30; d_gene: -; j_gene: TRBJ2-7; len: 13; abundance: -
CDR3aa: CASSLSRNEQFF; CDR3nt: TGTGCCAGCAGTTTATCGCGGAATGAGCAGTTCTTC; v_gene: TRBV12-3/TRBV12-4; d_gene: -; j_gene: TRBJ2-1; len: 12; abundance: many
CDR3aa: CASSPQGALAGAGGTQYF; CDR3nt: TGTGCCAGCAGTCCACAGGGGGCTCTAGCGGGGGCAGGAGGTACGCAGTATTTT; v_gene: TRBV12-3/TRBV12-4; d_gene: -; j_gene: TRBJ2-3; len: 18; abundance: many
CDR3aa: CASSPMSSTDTQYF; CDR3nt: TGTGCCAGCTCACCAATGTCTTCAACAGATACGCAGTATTTT; v_gene: TRBV18; d_gene: -; j_gene: TRBJ2-3; len: 14; abundance: many
CDR3aa: CASSPPERSSGNTIYF; CDR3nt: TGTGCCAGCTCACCACCGGAGAGATCCTCTGGAAACACCATATATTTT; v_gene: TRBV18; d_gene: -; j_gene: TRBJ1-3; len: 16; abundance: many
CDR3aa: CASSLTRVQPQHF; CDR3nt: TGTGCCAGCAGTTTGACCAGGGTGCAGCCCCAGCATTTT; v_gene: TRBV28; d_gene: -; j_gene: TRBJ1-5; len: 13; abundance: many
CDR3aa: CASSRVGDLMDTQYF; CDR3nt: TGTGCCAGCTCACGGGTTGGGGACCTAATGGATACGCAGTATTTT; v_gene: TRBV18; d_gene: -; j_gene: TRBJ2-3; len: 15; abundance: once
CDR3aa: CASSLTPSSWEQYF; CDR3nt: TGTGCCAGCAGTTTAACCCCCTCGAGTTGGGAGCAGTACTTC; v_gene: TRBV28; d_gene: -; j_gene: TRBJ2-7; len: 14; abundance: many
CDR3aa: CASRPRGFYEQYF; CDR3nt: TGTGCCAGCAGACCCCGGGGCTTCTACGAGCAGTACTTC; v_gene: TRBV5-6; d_gene: -; j_gene: TRBJ2-7; len: 13; abundance: many